This T cell receptor beta chain was sequenced in a study of siplizumab effects on memory and regulatory T cells. Study findings and constraints: Proliferating Tregs in siplizumab cultures were never verified as suppressive. The majority of clones, roughly 80-96% of proliferating CD4+ or CD8+ clones, lacked an assignable naive or memory phenotype.

CDR3 size: 14 residues. The ends lost 0 bases at V and 3 bases at J; junction bases unmatched: 3. The germline V gene has CDR1 SGHNT and CDR2 YYREEE (reference sequence). As for this clone: Its specificity is unknown.

TCRdb keeps only in-frame clones here, not all; method: immunoSEQ multiplex PCR. Of under 100,000 clones listed, about 95% are singletons. The rearrangement uses TRBV5-4 and TRBJ2-7; 7 bases map to TRBD1. The sequence was collected from a human donor in good health. The sequenced sample was non-Treg CD4+ T cells sorted from blood. The CDR3 reads CASSLARDSYEQYF. DNA of the CDR3: TGTGCCAGCAGCTTGGCCCGGGACAGCTACGAGCAGTACTTC. The variable domain in full, completed from reference TRBV5-4 and TRBJ2-7, reads ETGVTQSPTHLIKTRGQQVTLRCSSQSGHNTVSWYQQALGQGPQFIFQYYREEENGRGNFPPRFSGLQFPNYSSELNVNALELDDSALYLCASSLARDSYEQYFGPGTRLTVT.